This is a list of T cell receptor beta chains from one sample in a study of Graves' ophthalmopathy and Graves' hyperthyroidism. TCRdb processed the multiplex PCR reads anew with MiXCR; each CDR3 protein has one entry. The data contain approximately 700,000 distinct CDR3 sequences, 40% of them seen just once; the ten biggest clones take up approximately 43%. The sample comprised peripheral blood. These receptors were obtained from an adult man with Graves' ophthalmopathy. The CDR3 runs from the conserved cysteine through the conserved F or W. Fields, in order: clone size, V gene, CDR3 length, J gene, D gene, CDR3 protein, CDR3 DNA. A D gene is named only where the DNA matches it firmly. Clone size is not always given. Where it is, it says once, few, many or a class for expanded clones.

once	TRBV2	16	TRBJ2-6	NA	CASRAGTSAGANVLTF	TGTGCCAGCAGGGCTGGGACTTCCGCTGGGGCCAACGTCCTGACTTTC
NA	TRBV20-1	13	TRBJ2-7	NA	CSAVKGSSYEQYF	TGCAGTGCTGTGAAGGGGAGCTCCTACGAGCAGTACTTC
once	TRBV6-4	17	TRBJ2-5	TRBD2	CASSDTGTSGRQETQYF	TGTGCCAGCAGTGACACAGGGACTAGCGGGAGACAAGAGACCCAGTACTTC
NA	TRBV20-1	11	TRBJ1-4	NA	CSGSGTTKLFF	TGCAGTGGCAGCGGGACAACCAAACTGTTTTTT
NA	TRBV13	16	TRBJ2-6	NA	CASSANTGTGANVLTF	TGTGCCAGCAGCGCTAATACGGGAACGGGGGCCAACGTCCTGACTTTC
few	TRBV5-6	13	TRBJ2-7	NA	CASSLAGTLIRNF	TGTGCCAGCAGCTTGGCCGGGACACTGATAAGGAACTTC
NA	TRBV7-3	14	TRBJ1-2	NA	CAWSAGHANYGYTF	TGTGCCTGGAGTGCGGGACACGCTAACTATGGCTACACCTTC
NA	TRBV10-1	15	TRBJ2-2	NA	CASSESRANTGELFF	TGCGCCAGCAGTGAGTCTCGGGCTAACACCGGGGAGCTGTTTTTT
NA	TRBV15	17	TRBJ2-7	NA	CATCSAPWGVSAYEQYF	TGTGCCACCTGCAGTGCTCCCTGGGGTGTTTCGGCCTACGAGCAGTACTTC
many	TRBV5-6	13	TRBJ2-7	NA	CASSLERMYEQYF	TGTGCCAGCAGTCTGGAGCGGATGTACGAGCAGTACTTC